This T cell receptor (beta chain) was found in a study of graft-versus-host responses after intestinal transplantation. Study information: Grafts that recipients had were multivisceral, liver-intestinal, or isolated intestinal transplants. Each patient got anti-thymocyte globulin induction, then tacrolimus and steroids for approximately 3 years. Study-level findings and limits: Some GvH clones appeared in ileal mucosa or blood before recipient bone marrow.

Germline V CDR1 and CDR2: LNHDA, SQIVND (reference sequence). J gave up 4 bases and V 6 bases, and 6 bases lay outside the gene matches. This CDR3 contains 14 residues. Comment on this clone: As yet, its antigen is unknown.

TCRdb keeps only in-frame clones here, not all; method: immunoSEQ multiplex PCR. The data contain about 120,000 clones, about 95% of them singletons. V gene TRBV19 combines with J gene TRBJ2-3; 8 nucleotides align to TRBD1. Sequencing was performed on unstimulated CD8+ T cells sorted from spleen or lymph node cells, taken before intestinal transplant. The source is a human donor who received an intestinal transplant. The CDR3 region is CASRSGQEADTQYF. CDR3 coding DNA: TGTGCCAGTAGATCGGGACAGGAGGCAGATACGCAGTATTTT.